This TCR beta chain was sequenced for a study of T cell responses to AZD1222 COVID-19 vaccine. General observations from the study: Donor demographics were predominantly white British with a female majority; clonal diversity may be underestimated. Just 6 or 7 AZD1222 recipients were seropositive at baseline.

A note on this clone: Its cognate antigen is unknown.

Sequenced by immunoSEQ multiplex PCR; TCRdb stores in-frame clones only, minus some. This sample carries 85,000 to 90,000 clones, around nine tenths of them seen once, and the ten largest clones take 5.2%. CDR3 length: 13 residues. The ends lost 5 bases at V and 3 bases at J; junction bases unmatched: 2. The chain recombines TRBV12-3 or TRBV12-4 with TRBJ2-3; 7 bases match TRBD1. The receptor was derived from an adult in good health. The material sequenced was peripheral blood, taken on day 0 of MenACWY control vaccination. The CDR3 reads CASSNRGTDTQYF. The CDR3 coding sequence is TGTGCCAGCAGTAACAGGGGTACAGATACGCAGTATTTT.